This T cell receptor (beta chain) was sequenced during a study of blood T cells in healthy people across ages. A few counts support this clonotype. Sample donors were healthy Caucasian individuals that came from Russia, aged about 6 to 95. The authors drew around 9.4 milliliters of peripheral blood from each donor. Per sample, a minimum of 6.5 million PBMCs were isolated. Germline-derived CDR1 and CDR2 are SGHTA and FQGNSA. The V end lost 5 bases, the J end lost 0 bases, and 9 bases lay between the germline ends. The CDR3 is made up of 14 amino acids. For the second PCR, which ran for roughly 7 to 11 cycles, a sample-barcoded 5' primer and a J-beta primer mix were used. TCRdb called the 5' RACE reads again in MiXCR, with one record for every CDR3 protein. The sample contains roughly 1,700,000 distinct CDR3 sequences, roughly 27% of which appear only once.

The V gene is TRBV7-2, the J gene TRBJ2-3; D gene uncertain. The sequencing sample was made of blood. The receptor was derived from a woman in her 30s in good health. CDR3 loop: CASSAEPSTDTQYF. Here the CDR3 DNA reads TGTGCCAGCAGCGCGGAACCTAGCACAGATACGCAGTATTTT.